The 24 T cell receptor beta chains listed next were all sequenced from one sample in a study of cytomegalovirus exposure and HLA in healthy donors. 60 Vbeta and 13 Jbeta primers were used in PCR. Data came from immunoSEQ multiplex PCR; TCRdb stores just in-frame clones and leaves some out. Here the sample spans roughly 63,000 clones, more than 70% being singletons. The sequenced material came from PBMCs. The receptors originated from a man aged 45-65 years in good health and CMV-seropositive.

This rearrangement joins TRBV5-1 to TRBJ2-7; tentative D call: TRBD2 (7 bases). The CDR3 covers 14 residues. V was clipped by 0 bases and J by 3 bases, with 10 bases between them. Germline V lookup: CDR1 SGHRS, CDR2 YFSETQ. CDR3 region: CASSLAGEGYEQYF. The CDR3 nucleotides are TGCGCCAGCAGCTTGGCAGGGGAGGGCTACGAGCAGTACTTC.

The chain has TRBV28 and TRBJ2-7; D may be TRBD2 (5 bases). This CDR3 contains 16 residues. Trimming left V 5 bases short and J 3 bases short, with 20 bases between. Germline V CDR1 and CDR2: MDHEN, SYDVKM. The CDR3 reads CASSHKSGEGYYEQYF. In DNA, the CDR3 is TGTGCCAGCAGTCACAAGTCCGGTGAGGGATACTACGAGCAGTACTTC.

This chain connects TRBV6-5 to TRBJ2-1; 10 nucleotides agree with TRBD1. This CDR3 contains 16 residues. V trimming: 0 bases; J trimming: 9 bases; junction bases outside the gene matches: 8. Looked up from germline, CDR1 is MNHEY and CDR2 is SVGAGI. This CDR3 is CASSYSGDRGGIEQFF. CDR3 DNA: TGTGCCAGCAGTTACTCTGGGGACAGGGGCGGAATTGAGCAGTTCTTC.

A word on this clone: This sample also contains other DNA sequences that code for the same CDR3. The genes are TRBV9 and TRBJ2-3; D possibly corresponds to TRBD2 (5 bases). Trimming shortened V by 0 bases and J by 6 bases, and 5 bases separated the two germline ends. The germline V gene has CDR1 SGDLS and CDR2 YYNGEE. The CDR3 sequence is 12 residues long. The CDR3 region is CASSVGGDTQYF. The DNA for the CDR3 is TGTGCCAGCAGCGTAGGAGGGGATACGCAGTATTTT.

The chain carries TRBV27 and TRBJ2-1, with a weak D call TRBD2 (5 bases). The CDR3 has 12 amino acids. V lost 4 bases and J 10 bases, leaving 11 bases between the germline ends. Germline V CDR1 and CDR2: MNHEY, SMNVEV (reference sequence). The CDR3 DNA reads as TGTGCCAGCAGTTCCCCCGGGGTGGAGCAGTTCTTC. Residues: CASSSPGVEQFF.

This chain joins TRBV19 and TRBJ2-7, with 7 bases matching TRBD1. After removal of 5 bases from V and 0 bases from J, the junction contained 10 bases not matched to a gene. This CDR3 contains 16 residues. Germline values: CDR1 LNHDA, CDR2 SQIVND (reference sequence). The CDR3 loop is CASSPQDRRLSYEQYF. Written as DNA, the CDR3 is TGTGCCAGTAGTCCTCAGGACAGGCGACTCTCCTACGAGCAGTACTTC.

CDR3 coding DNA: TGTGCCAGCAGCCAAGATCAGACGGGGGCTAATGAAAAACTGTTTTTT. This codes for CASSQDQTGANEKLFF. The chain combines TRBV14 with TRBJ1-4, with D possibly TRBD1 on 5 matching bases. This CDR3 comprises 16 residues. Per the germline V gene, CDR1 is SGHDN and CDR2 is FVKESK. With 0 bases removed from V and 3 bases from J, the gap between germline ends came to 11 bases.

The CDR3 sequence is CASSLVQGRGNTEAFF. The CDR3 nucleotides read TGCGCCAGCAGCTTGGTTCAGGGGCGAGGGAACACTGAAGCTTTCTTT. The chain recombines TRBV5-1 with TRBJ1-1; weak D call: TRBD1 (6 bases). This CDR3 has 16 residues. From germline, CDR1 is SGHRS and CDR2 YFSETQ. With 0 bases removed from V and 1 base from J, the gap between germline ends came to 13 bases. Based on the CDR3 plus reference TRBV5-1 and TRBJ1-1, the full variable domain is KAGVTQTPRYLIKTRGQQVTLSCSPISGHRSVSWYQQTPGQGLQFLFEYFSETQRNKGNFPGRFSGRQFSNSRSEMNVSTLELGDSALYLCASSLVQGRGNTEAFFGQGTRLTVV.

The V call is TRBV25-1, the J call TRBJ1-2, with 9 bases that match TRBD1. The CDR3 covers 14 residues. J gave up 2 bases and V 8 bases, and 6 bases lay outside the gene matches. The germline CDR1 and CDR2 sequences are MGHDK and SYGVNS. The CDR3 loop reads CASRPGQGNYGYTF. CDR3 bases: TGTGCCAGCCGTCCGGGACAGGGCAACTATGGCTACACCTTC.

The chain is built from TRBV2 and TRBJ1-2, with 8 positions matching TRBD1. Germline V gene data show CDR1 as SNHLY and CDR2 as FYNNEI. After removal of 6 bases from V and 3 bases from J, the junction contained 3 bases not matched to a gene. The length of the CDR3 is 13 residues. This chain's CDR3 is CASRDRDYYGYTF. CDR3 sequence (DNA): TGTGCCAGCAGGGACAGGGATTACTATGGCTACACCTTC.

The CDR3 sequence: CASSLSATRYTF. For the CDR3, the DNA is TGTGCCAGCAGTTTATCCGCCACTCGCTACACCTTC. The gene calls are TRBV28 and TRBJ1-2; D remains ambiguous. The length of the CDR3 is 12 residues. V lost 1 base and J 9 bases, leaving 9 bases between the germline ends. Germline V gives CDR1 MDHEN, CDR2 SYDVKM.

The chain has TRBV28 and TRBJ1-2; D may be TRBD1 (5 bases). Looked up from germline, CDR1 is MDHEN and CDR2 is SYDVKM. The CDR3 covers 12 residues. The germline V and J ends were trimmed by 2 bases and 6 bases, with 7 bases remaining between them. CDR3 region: CASSLEGDGYTF. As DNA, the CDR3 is TGTGCCAGCAGTTTAGAAGGGGATGGCTACACCTTC.

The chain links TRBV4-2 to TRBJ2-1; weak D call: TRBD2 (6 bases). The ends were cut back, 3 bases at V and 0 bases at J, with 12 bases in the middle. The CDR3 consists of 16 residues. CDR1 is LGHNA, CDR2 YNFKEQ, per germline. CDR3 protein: CASSQVSGPSYNEQFF. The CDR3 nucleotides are TGTGCCAGCAGCCAGGTGAGCGGGCCCTCCTACAATGAGCAGTTCTTC.

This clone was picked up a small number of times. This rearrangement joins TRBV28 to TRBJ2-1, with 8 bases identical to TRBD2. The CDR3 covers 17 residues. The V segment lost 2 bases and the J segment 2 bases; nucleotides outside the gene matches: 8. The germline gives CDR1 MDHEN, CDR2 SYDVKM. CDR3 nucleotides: TGTGCCAGCAGTTTACCGGATAGCGGGGTTCCCTACAATGAGCAGTTCTTC. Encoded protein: CASSLPDSGVPYNEQFF.

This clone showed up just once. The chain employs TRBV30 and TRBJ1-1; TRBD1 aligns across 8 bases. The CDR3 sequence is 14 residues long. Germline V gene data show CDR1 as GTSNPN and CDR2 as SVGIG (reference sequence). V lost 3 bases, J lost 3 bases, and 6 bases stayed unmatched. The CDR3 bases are TGTGCCTGGAGGGTTCAGGGGGCGGACACTGAAGCTTTCTTT. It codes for CAWRVQGADTEAFF.

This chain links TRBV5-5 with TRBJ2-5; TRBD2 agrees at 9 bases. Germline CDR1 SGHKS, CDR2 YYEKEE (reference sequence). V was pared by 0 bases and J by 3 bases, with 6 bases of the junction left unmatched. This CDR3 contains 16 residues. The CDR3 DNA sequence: TGTGCCAGCAGCTTGGAGGCTAGCGGGGCAAAAGAGACCCAGTACTTC. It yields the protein CASSLEASGAKETQYF. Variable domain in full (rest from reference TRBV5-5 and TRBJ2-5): DAGVTQSPTHLIKTRGQQVTLRCSPISGHKSVSWYQQVLGQGPQFIFQYYEKEERGRGNFPDRFSARQFPNYSSELNVNALLLGDSALYLCASSLEASGAKETQYFGPGTRLLVL.

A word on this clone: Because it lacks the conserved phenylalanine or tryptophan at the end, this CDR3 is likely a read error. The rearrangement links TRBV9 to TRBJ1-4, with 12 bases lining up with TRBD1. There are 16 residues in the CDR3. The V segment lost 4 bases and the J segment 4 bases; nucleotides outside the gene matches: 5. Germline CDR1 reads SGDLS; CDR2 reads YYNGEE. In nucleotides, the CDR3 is TGTGCCAGCAGCCCGGGACAGGGGGCGATTAATGAAAAACTGTTTGTT. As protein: CASSPGQGAINEKLFV.

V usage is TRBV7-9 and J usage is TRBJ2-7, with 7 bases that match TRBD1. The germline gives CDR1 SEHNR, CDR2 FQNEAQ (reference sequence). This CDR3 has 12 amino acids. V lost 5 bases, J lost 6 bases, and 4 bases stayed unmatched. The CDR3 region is CASSGDRAEQYF. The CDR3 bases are TGTGCCAGCAGCGGAGACAGGGCCGAGCAGTACTTC.

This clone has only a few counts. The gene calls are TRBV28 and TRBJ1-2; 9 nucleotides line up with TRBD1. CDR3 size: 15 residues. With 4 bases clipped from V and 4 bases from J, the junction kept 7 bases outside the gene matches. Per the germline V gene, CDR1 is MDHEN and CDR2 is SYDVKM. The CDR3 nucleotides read TGTGCCAGCAGTTATAACAGGGGGCCTACCTATGGCTACACCTTC. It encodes CASSYNRGPTYGYTF.

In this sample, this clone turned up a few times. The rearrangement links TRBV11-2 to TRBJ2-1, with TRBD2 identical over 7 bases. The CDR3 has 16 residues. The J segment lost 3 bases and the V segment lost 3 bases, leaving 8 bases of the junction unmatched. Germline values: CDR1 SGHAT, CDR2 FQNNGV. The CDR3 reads CASSLGKAGYYNEQFF. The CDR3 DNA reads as TGTGCCAGCAGCTTGGGAAAAGCGGGATACTACAATGAGCAGTTCTTC.

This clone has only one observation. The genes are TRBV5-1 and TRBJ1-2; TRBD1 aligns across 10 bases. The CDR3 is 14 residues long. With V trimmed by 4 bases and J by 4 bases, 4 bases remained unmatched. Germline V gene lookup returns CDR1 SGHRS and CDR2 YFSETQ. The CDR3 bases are TGCGCCAGCAGCGAGGGACAGGGGCTCTATGGCTACACCTTC. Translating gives CASSEGQGLYGYTF.

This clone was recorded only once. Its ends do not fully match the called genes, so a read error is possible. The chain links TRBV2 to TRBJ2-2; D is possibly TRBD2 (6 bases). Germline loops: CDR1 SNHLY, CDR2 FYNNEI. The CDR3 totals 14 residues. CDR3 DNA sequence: TGTGCCAGCAGGGAAGGGACTCTTCCCGGGGAGCTGTTTTTT. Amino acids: CASREGTLPGELFF.

CDR3 protein: CASSTGPYEQYF. As DNA, the CDR3 is TGTGCCAGCAGTACAGGACCCTACGAGCAGTACTTC. J is TRBJ2-7 and V is TRBV27; D possibly corresponds to TRBD1 (5 bases). In germline, CDR1 is MNHEY, CDR2 SMNVEV (reference sequence). CDR3 size: 12 residues. The V gene lost 5 bases and the J gene lost 2 bases, with 7 bases spanning the gap.

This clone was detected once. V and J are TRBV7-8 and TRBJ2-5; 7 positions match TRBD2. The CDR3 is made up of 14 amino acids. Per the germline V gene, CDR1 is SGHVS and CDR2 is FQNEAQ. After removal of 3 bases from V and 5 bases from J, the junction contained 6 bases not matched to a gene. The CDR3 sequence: CASSFRLGGETQYF. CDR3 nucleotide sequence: TGTGCCAGCAGCTTTAGGCTGGGGGGGGAGACCCAGTACTTC.